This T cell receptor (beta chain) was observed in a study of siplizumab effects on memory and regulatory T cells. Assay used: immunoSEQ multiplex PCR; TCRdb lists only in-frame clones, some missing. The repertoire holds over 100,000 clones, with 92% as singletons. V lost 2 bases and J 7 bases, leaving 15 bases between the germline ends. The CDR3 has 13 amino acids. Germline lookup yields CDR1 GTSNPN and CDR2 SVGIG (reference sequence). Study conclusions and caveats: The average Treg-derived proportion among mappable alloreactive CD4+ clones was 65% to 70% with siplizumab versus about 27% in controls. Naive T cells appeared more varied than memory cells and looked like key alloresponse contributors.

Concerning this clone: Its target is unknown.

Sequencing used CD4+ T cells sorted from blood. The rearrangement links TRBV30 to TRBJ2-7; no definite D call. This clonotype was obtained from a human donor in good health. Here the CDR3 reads CAWSQGRTFEQYF. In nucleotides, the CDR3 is TGTGCCTGGAGTCAAGGACGTACTTTTGAGCAGTACTTC.